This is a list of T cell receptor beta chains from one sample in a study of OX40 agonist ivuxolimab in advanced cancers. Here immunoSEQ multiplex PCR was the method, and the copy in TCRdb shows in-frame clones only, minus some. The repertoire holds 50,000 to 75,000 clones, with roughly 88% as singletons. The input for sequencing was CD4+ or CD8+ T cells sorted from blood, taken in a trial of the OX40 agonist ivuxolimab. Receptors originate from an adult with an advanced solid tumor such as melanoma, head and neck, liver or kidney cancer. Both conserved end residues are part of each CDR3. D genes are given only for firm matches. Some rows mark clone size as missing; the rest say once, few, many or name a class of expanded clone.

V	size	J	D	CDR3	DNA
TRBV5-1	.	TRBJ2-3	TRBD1	CASSSGTGYQYTQYF	TGCGCCAGCAGCTCCGGGACAGGGTACCAATATACGCAGTATTTT
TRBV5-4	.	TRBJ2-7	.	CASSQPTGGSGEQYF	TGTGCCAGCAGCCAACCTACTGGAGGCTCGGGCGAGCAGTACTTC
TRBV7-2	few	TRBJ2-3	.	CASSYTDTQYF	TGTGCCAGCAGCTACACAGATACGCAGTATTTT
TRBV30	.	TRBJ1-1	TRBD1	CAWSPDRDTEAFF	TGTGCCTGGAGTCCCGACAGGGACACTGAAGCTTTCTTT
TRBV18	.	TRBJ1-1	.	CASSHYNTEAFF	TGTGCCAGCTCACACTATAACACTGAAGCTTTCTTT
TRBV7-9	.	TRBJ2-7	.	CASSLAGDAAQYF	TGTGCCAGCAGCTTAGCGGGAGATGCCGCGCAGTACTTC
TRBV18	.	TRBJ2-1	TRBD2	CASSPGLAGGSYNEQFF	TGTGCCAGCTCACCCGGACTAGCGGGAGGGTCCTACAATGAGCAGTTCTTC
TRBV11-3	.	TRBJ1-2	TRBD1	CASSSFYRGREEGYTF	TGTGCCAGCAGCTCCTTTTACAGGGGGCGAGAGGAAGGCTACACCTTC
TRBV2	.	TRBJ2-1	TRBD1	CASSLPRTGLDEQFF	TGTGCCAGCAGTTTACCCCGGACAGGGTTGGATGAGCAGTTCTTC
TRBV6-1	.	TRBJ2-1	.	CASSVNLGEQFF	TGTGCCAGCAGTGTAAATCTCGGTGAGCAGTTCTTC
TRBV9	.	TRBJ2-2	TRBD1	CASSVAGQGGTGELFF	TGTGCCAGCAGCGTAGCCGGACAGGGGGGCACCGGGGAGCTGTTTTTT
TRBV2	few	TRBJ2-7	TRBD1	CASSLHPGTGLSYEQYF	TGTGCCAGCAGTCTTCATCCCGGGACAGGCCTCTCCTACGAGCAGTACTTC
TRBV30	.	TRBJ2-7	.	CATTRAGDSYEQYF	TGTGCCACAACCCGGGCCGGGGACTCCTACGAGCAGTACTTC
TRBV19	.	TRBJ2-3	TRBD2	CASSSGSGRAEDTQYF	TGTGCCAGTAGTAGTGGGAGCGGGAGGGCCGAAGATACGCAGTATTTT
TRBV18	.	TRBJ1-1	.	CASTGAGQNTEAFF	TGTGCCAGCACTGGGGCGGGACAGAACACTGAAGCTTTCTTT
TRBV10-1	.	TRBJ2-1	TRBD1	CASSGRQGATYNEQFF	TGCGCCAGCAGTGGGAGACAGGGGGCCACCTACAATGAGCAGTTCTTC
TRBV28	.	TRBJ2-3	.	CASSARGGTTDTQYF	TGTGCCAGCTCCGCCCGCGGAGGGACCACAGATACGCAGTATTTT
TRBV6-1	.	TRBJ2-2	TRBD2	CASSGGLAGGANTGELFF	TGTGCCAGCAGTGGGGGACTAGCGGGAGGGGCGAACACCGGGGAGCTGTTTTTT
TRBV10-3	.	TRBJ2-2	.	CAISESVMGGTGELFF	TGTGCCATCAGTGAGTCAGTCATGGGGGGCACCGGGGAGCTGTTTTTT
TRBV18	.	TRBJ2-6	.	CASSPQGYSGANVLTF	TGTGCCAGCTCACCGCAGGGCTACTCTGGGGCCAACGTCCTGACTTTC
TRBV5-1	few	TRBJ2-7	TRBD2	CASSVGLADRYEQYF	TGCGCCAGCAGCGTCGGACTAGCAGACCGCTACGAGCAGTACTTC
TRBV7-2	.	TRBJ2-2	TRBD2	CALGASGNTGELFF	TGTGCCCTCGGGGCTAGCGGAAACACCGGGGAGCTGTTTTTT
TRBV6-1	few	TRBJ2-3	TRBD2	CASRLAGGMTTQYF	TGTGCCAGCAGGTTAGCGGGAGGAATGACTACGCAGTATTTT
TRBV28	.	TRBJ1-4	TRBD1	CASSFTGEDEKLFF	TGTGCCAGCAGTTTTACAGGGGAGGATGAAAAACTGTTTTTT
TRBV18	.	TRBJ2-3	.	CASSPVVGGSTDTQYF	TGTGCCAGCTCACCAGTAGTTGGCGGGAGCACAGATACGCAGTATTTT
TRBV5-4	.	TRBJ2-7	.	CASSSKYEQYF	TGTGCCAGCAGTTCTAAGTACGAGCAGTACTTC
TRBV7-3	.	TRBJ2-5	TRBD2	CASSFSGGYQETQYF	TGTGCCAGCAGCTTCTCGGGAGGGTACCAAGAGACCCAGTACTTC
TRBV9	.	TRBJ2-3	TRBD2	CASSVGGRGTDTQYF	TGTGCCAGCAGCGTAGGCGGGAGAGGAACAGATACGCAGTATTTT
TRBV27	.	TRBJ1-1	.	CASSGLGAGNTEAFF	TGTGCCAGCAGTGGGTTGGGAGCCGGGAACACTGAAGCTTTCTTT
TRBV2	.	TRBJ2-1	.	CASSEEDVSYNEQFF	TGTGCCAGCAGTGAAGAGGACGTCTCCTACAATGAGCAGTTCTTC
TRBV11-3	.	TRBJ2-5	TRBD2	CASSLRGIAGGETQYF	TGTGCCAGCAGCTTACGAGGAATAGCGGGAGGAGAGACCCAGTACTTC
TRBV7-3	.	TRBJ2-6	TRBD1	CASSLQQGAAGANVLTF	TGTGCCAGCAGCTTACAACAGGGGGCGGCTGGGGCCAACGTCCTGACTTTC
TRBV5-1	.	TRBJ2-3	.	CASQSTSGDLTDTQYF	TGCGCCAGTCAGTCAACAAGCGGAGACCTCACAGATACGCAGTATTTT
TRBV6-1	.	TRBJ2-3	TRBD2	CASSELPTSGRATDTQYF	TGTGCCAGCAGTGAACTTCCGACTAGCGGGAGGGCCACAGATACGCAGTATTTT
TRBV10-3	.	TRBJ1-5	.	CAISPDYSNQPQHF	TGTGCCATCAGTCCTGATTATAGCAATCAGCCCCAGCATTTT
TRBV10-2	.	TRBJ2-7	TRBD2	CASSRGTSGSLYEQYF	TGCGCCAGCAGCAGGGGGACTAGCGGGAGTCTCTACGAGCAGTACTTC
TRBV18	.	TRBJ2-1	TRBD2	CASSLSSGEQFF	TGTGCCAGCTCATTGTCTAGCGGGGAGCAGTTCTTC
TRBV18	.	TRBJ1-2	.	CASSPPQGLNDYGYTF	TGTGCCAGCTCACCACCACAGGGCCTGAATGATTATGGCTACACCTTC
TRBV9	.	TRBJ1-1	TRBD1	CASQQGADNTEAFF	TGTGCCAGCCAACAGGGGGCTGATAACACTGAAGCTTTCTTT
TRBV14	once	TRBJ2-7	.	CASSQEGGRQSPYEQYF	TGTGCCAGCAGCCAAGAAGGGGGGAGGCAGTCCCCCTACGAGCAGTACTTC
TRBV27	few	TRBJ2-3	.	CASSLLGDRSTDTQYF	TGTGCCAGCAGTTTACTCGGGGATAGAAGCACAGATACGCAGTATTTT
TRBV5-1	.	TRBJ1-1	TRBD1	CASSLAETGREAFF	TGCGCCAGCAGCTTGGCCGAGACAGGGAGAGAAGCTTTCTTT